Below, 9 T cell receptor beta chains from the same sample are listed, as sequenced in a study of blood T cell repertoires in COVID-19. Assay: immunoSEQ multiplex PCR; the TCRdb copy retains only in-frame clones and omits some. Of roughly 220,000 clones in the sample, about 86% are singletons; the top ten hold approximately 3%. Sequenced sample: peripheral blood. These receptors were collected from a woman between 25 and 40 years old who had recovered from COVID-19.

The chain has TRBV5-1 and TRBJ2-3, with D hard to call. Germline V lookup: CDR1 SGHRS, CDR2 YFSETQ. The CDR3 contains 14 residues. The V end was cut by 3 bases, the J end by 6 bases, with 14 bases between. Written as DNA, the CDR3 is TGCGCCAGCAGCTCCGCCACACAGCCGGATACGCAGTATTTT. Its protein product is CASSSATQPDTQYF.

CDR3 DNA sequence: TGTGCCAGCAGTCAGCCGGGACAGGGTCGCTACGAGCAGTACTTC. It yields the protein CASSQPGQGRYEQYF. This chain uses TRBV27 with TRBJ2-7; 9 positions agree with TRBD1. Germline CDR1 MNHEY, CDR2 SMNVEV (reference sequence). The junction had 8 bases not matched to a gene; V was cut back by 5 bases and J by 3 bases. The CDR3 spans 15 residues.

The V call is TRBV19, the J call TRBJ2-2, with 10 bases that match TRBD1. Looked up from germline, CDR1 is LNHDA and CDR2 is SQIVND (reference sequence). The CDR3 loop spans 15 amino acids. V was pared by 3 bases and J by 5 bases, with 3 bases of the junction left unmatched. The CDR3 DNA sequence: TGTGCCAGTAGTATTGGGACAGGGGAAACCGGGGAGCTGTTTTTT. Its protein is CASSIGTGETGELFF.

The gene calls are TRBV14 and TRBJ2-1; 13 positions agree with TRBD2. V was pared by 4 bases and J by 9 bases, with 9 bases of the junction left unmatched. Germline lookup yields CDR1 SGHDN and CDR2 FVKESK. The CDR3 covers 16 residues. The chain's CDR3 is CASSPPGTSGTSEQFF. The CDR3, as DNA: TGTGCCAGCAGCCCGCCAGGGACTAGCGGGACCAGTGAGCAGTTCTTC.

V and J are TRBV6-2 or TRBV6-3 and TRBJ2-5, with 11 bases identical to TRBD2. V shed 6 bases and J 13 bases; nucleotides not matched to a gene: 10. There are 13 residues in the CDR3. Germline CDR1 is MNHEY and CDR2 is SVGEGT. CDR3 coding DNA: TGTGCCAGCAGCCCCCGACTAGCGGGGCCGTTGTACTTC. Protein sequence: CASSPRLAGPLYF.

The genes are TRBV28 and TRBJ2-5; 8 bases fit TRBD1. The CDR3 is 12 residues long. The germline CDR1 and CDR2 sequences are MDHEN and SYDVKM. The ends lost 10 bases at V and 4 bases at J; junction bases unmatched: 5. The CDR3, as DNA: TGTGCCACCTCAGGGGGCGGAGAGACCCAGTACTTC. It yields the protein CATSGGGETQYF.

The chain employs TRBV11-2 and TRBJ2-1; 12 bases align to TRBD2. This CDR3 has 17 residues. V shed 0 bases and J 8 bases; nucleotides not matched to a gene: 8. Per the germline V gene, CDR1 is SGHAT and CDR2 is FQNNGV. CDR3 loop: CASSLDRGGLAGHEQFF. The DNA for the CDR3 is TGTGCCAGCAGCTTAGATAGGGGTGGACTAGCGGGACATGAGCAGTTCTTC.

This sequence joins TRBV19 and TRBJ1-1, with D perhaps matching TRBD1 (6 bases). CDR3 size: 17 residues. Germline CDR1 is LNHDA and CDR2 is SQIVND (reference sequence). V lost 5 bases to trimming and J lost 6 bases, with 25 bases between them. The CDR3 DNA is TGTGCCAGTAGTTTCCCCCAACAGGGCAGGGGTGTCCCTGAAGCTTTCTTT. Translating it yields CASSFPQQGRGVPEAFF.

This clone was recorded a few times. The rearrangement links TRBV18 to TRBJ1-2; 8 bases align to TRBD1. The CDR3 contains 15 residues. V was clipped by 3 bases and J by 2 bases; unmatched bases: 5. Germline V CDR1 and CDR2: KGHSH, LQKENI. The CDR3 nucleotides read TGTGCCAGCTCACCGGGACAGGCCAAGAACTATGGCTACACCTTC. Protein sequence: CASSPGQAKNYGYTF.